This TCR beta chain is drawn from a study of early T cells in non-severe SARS-CoV-2 infection. Study-wide background: RNA in bulk from unsorted whole blood was sequenced, and chains were unpaired.

Individual cDNA molecules were tagged with unique molecular identifiers, the study reported. Each CDR3 protein gets one entry after TCRdb re-called the 5' RACE reads with MiXCR. There are some 28,000 distinct CDR3 sequences in the sample; about 4.6% occur only once, and 9% to 13% lies in the top ten. Germline CDR1 SQVTM, CDR2 ANQGSEA. V gave up 4 bases and J gave up 4 bases, with 16 bases separating them. The length of the CDR3 is 14 residues. This clonotype was counted ten times or more. The sample taken for sequencing was whole blood. This sequence originates from an adult who was a healthcare worker with PCR-confirmed SARS-CoV-2 infection or an uninfected control (not recorded which). The chain has TRBV29-1 and TRBJ2-5; tentative D call: TRBD1 (8 bases). The CDR3 reads CSVVLTGEGETQYF. CDR3 DNA sequence: TGCAGCGTTGTATTGACAGGGGAGGGAGAGACCCAGTACTTC.